These 26 T cell receptor beta chains originate from one sample sequenced in a study of blood T cell repertoires in COVID-19. The data were produced by immunoSEQ multiplex PCR, yet TCRdb's version contains in-frame clones alone and is incomplete. The sample has nearly 300,000 clones, around nine tenths seen once. Sequenced sample: PBMCs or T cells enriched from blood (not recorded which). The receptors originated from a woman in her 50s who had been exposed to COVID-19.

The chain recombines TRBV3-1 (or the pseudogene TRBV3-2) with TRBJ2-5; a weak D match, TRBD2 (5 bases). CDR1 and CDR2 from the germline V gene are LGHDT and YNNKEL (reference sequence). This CDR3 contains 16 residues. V was clipped by 0 bases and J by 1 base, with 12 bases between them. As DNA, the CDR3 is TGTGCCAGCAGCCAAGATTGGGCGGGTTCCCAAGAGACCCAGTACTTC. It is translated as CASSQDWAGSQETQYF.

V is TRBV29-1 and J is TRBJ1-2, with 7 nucleotides matching TRBD1. Germline CDR1 is SQVTM and CDR2 is ANQGSEA. The V segment lost 5 bases and the J segment 5 bases; nucleotides outside the gene matches: 14. There are 15 residues in the CDR3. The CDR3 sequence is CSVLNPTGTRYGYTF. The CDR3 DNA sequence: TGCAGCGTTCTGAATCCGACAGGGACTAGATATGGCTACACCTTC. The full variable domain, rest sourced from reference TRBV29-1 and TRBJ1-2, is SAVISQKPSRDICQRGTSLTIQCQVDSQVTMMFWYRQQPGQSLTLIATANQGSEATYESGFVIDKFPISRPNLTFSTLTVSNMSPEDSSIYLCSVLNPTGTRYGYTFGSGTRLTVV.

This clone was counted a single time. This chain links TRBV28 with TRBJ1-3; weak D call: TRBD1 (5 bases). The CDR3 is made up of 13 amino acids. Germline CDR1 MDHEN, CDR2 SYDVKM. Trimming took 10 bases from V and 4 from J, leaving 14 bases between them. The DNA for the CDR3 is TGTGCCACTGGGGGGGGAAAAGGAAACACCATATATTTT. Protein sequence: CATGGGKGNTIYF.

This sequence joins TRBV20-1 and TRBJ2-5, with 7 nucleotides matching TRBD1. Germline V CDR1 and CDR2: DFQATT, SNEGSKA (reference sequence). With 3 bases clipped from V and 4 bases from J, the junction kept 5 bases outside the gene matches. The CDR3 has 13 amino acids. The CDR3: CSASWAGGETQYF. The CDR3 nucleotides are TGCAGTGCTAGTTGGGCAGGGGGAGAGACCCAGTACTTC.

This chain uses TRBV7-9 with TRBJ2-2; tentative D call: TRBD1 (5 bases). Trimming pared 5 bases from V and 7 bases from J, leaving 17 bases between. Germline V CDR1 and CDR2: SEHNR, FQNEAQ (reference sequence). This CDR3 comprises 15 residues. The CDR3: CASSLDSLSSGELFF. The CDR3, as DNA: TGTGCCAGCAGCCTCGACAGCCTGTCTAGCGGGGAGCTGTTTTTT.

The chain uses TRBV3-1 (or the pseudogene TRBV3-2) and TRBJ2-5; TRBD1 matches 8 bases. This CDR3 region has 15 residues. Germline V gene lookup returns CDR1 LGHDT and CDR2 YNNKEL (reference sequence). Losses at the gene ends were 0 bases for V and 5 bases for J; bases not matched to a gene: 5. CDR3 residues: CASSQDGTGGETQYF. Written as DNA, the CDR3 is TGTGCCAGCAGCCAAGATGGTACAGGGGGGGAGACCCAGTACTTC.

A few counts support this clone. The chain's CDR3 is CSVYRGPGDTQYF. The DNA of the CDR3 is TGCAGCGTGTACAGGGGGCCGGGAGATACGCAGTATTTT. The gene calls are TRBV29-1 and TRBJ2-3; TRBD1 agrees at 9 bases. Germline trimming cut 6 bases from V and 5 bases from J; bases unmatched to any gene: 6. Germline V gives CDR1 SQVTM, CDR2 ANQGSEA. The CDR3 covers 13 residues.

The chain carries TRBV7-2 and TRBJ2-5, with TRBD2 matching 14 bases. J was trimmed by 4 bases and V by 5 bases; bases with no gene match: 6. The CDR3 sequence is 16 residues long. Per germline, CDR1 SGHTA and CDR2 FQGNSA. The CDR3 nucleotides read TGTGCCAGCAGCAGGCCGGGACTAGCGGGGGCAGAGACCCAGTACTTC. Its protein is CASSRPGLAGAETQYF.

This sequence joins TRBV4-1 and TRBJ2-3; D is possibly TRBD1 (6 bases). Germline V gene data show CDR1 as MGHRA and CDR2 as YSYEKL. Between the trimmed V and J ends, which lost 1 base and 1 base, there was a span of 9 bases. CDR3 length equals 15 residues. The CDR3 reads CASSQVYRGTDTQYF. The CDR3 coding sequence is TGCGCCAGCAGCCAAGTGTACAGGGGCACAGATACGCAGTATTTT.

The CDR3 coding sequence is TGTGCCAGCAGCCAACCTAGCGGGGGGGGAACAGATACGCAGTATTTT. It is translated as CASSQPSGGGTDTQYF. This sequence joins TRBV3-1 (or the pseudogene TRBV3-2) and TRBJ2-3; TRBD2 matches at 12 bases. Germline values: CDR1 LGHDT, CDR2 YNNKEL (reference sequence). The CDR3 has 16 residues. The V segment lost 2 bases and the J segment 3 bases; nucleotides outside the gene matches: 3.

This rearrangement joins TRBV25-1 to TRBJ1-6, with D possibly TRBD1 on 6 matching bases. Germline values: CDR1 MGHDK, CDR2 SYGVNS. Trimming shortened V by 4 bases and J by 2 bases, and 6 bases separated the two germline ends. This CDR3 is 14 amino acids long. Here the CDR3 reads CASSGQAYNSPLHF. CDR3 coding DNA: TGTGCCAGCAGTGGACAGGCCTATAATTCACCCCTCCACTTT.

V is TRBV10-2 and J is TRBJ1-3, with 8 bases that match TRBD1. Losses at the gene ends were 0 bases for V and 5 bases for J; bases not matched to a gene: 6. This CDR3 region has 16 residues. CDR1 and CDR2 from the germline V gene are WSHSY and SAAADI. CDR3 sequence reads: CASSESGTGSRNTIYF. DNA of the CDR3: TGCGCCAGCAGTGAGTCGGGGACAGGTAGTAGAAACACCATATATTTT.

The chain employs TRBV6-4 and TRBJ1-2, with TRBD1 as a possible D gene (5 bases). Germline-derived CDR1 and CDR2 are MRHNA and SNTAGT. The CDR3 is 14 residues long. Trimming took 0 bases from V and 6 from J, leaving 11 bases between them. This chain's CDR3 is CASSDSGQGNGYTF. The CDR3 DNA is TGTGCCAGCAGTGACTCGGGGCAGGGAAATGGCTACACCTTC.

In its sample, this clone was seen once. CDR3 nucleotides: TGCGCCAGCAGTGAGGAGGCGTGGACAGGGGGTTTCGAGCAGTACTTC. Translated: CASSEEAWTGGFEQYF. J is TRBJ2-7 and V is TRBV10-2, with 10 bases fitting TRBD1. The CDR3 extends over 16 amino acids. CDR1 WSHSY and CDR2 SAAADI come from the germline V gene. The V gene end was trimmed by 2 bases and the J gene end by 6 bases; junction bases not matched to a gene: 10.

This sequence joins TRBV5-1 and TRBJ2-7; 12 bases are shared with TRBD1. V gave up 3 bases and J gave up 8 bases; unmatched junction bases: 12. The CDR3 totals 16 residues. Per the germline V gene, CDR1 is SGHRS and CDR2 is YFSETQ. The CDR3 reads CASSSIPGQGAYQQYF. As DNA, the CDR3 is TGCGCCAGCAGCTCAATTCCGGGACAGGGGGCCTATCAGCAGTACTTC.

This clone was observed a few times. This sequence joins TRBV5-4 and TRBJ1-1; D gene uncertain. From germline, CDR1 is SGHNT and CDR2 YYREEE (reference sequence). The CDR3 is 13 amino acids. V lost 7 bases to trimming and J lost 1 base, with 11 bases between them. CDR3 DNA: TGTGCCAGCGGGAGGGTCGCGAACACTGAAGCTTTCTTT. This translates into CASGRVANTEAFF.

This clone was observed a few times. The rearrangement links TRBV27 to TRBJ1-1; TRBD1 matches at 10 bases. This CDR3 is built from 14 residues. CDR1 is MNHEY and CDR2 is SMNVEV in the germline V gene (reference sequence). With 7 bases clipped from V and 4 bases from J, the junction kept 6 bases outside the gene matches. The CDR3 loop reads CASTGWTGGTEAFF. DNA of the CDR3: TGTGCCAGCACGGGTTGGACAGGGGGCACTGAAGCTTTCTTT.

This clone appeared once. This chain uses TRBV19 with TRBJ2-5, with 8 positions matching TRBD1. The CDR3 extends over 14 amino acids. The J segment lost 7 bases and the V segment lost 3 bases, leaving 7 bases of the junction unmatched. Germline V CDR1 and CDR2: LNHDA, SQIVND (reference sequence). The CDR3 reads CASSIGQGKGTQYF. The CDR3, as DNA: TGTGCCAGTAGTATCGGACAGGGTAAAGGGACCCAGTACTTC. Combining the CDR3 with reference TRBV19 and TRBJ2-5 gives the whole variable domain DGGITQSPKYLFRKEGQNVTLSCEQNLNHDAMYWYRQDPGQGLRLIYYSQIVNDFQKGDIAEGYSVSREKKESFPLTVTSAQKNPTAFYLCASSIGQGKGTQYFGPGTRLLVL.

The chain links TRBV7-2 to TRBJ1-5; tentatively, D is TRBD1 (6 bases). There are 14 residues in the CDR3. The germline V gene encodes CDR1 SGHTA and CDR2 FQGNSA. Trimming removed 3 bases from V and 2 bases from J, with 8 bases in between. In nucleotides, the CDR3 is TGTGCCAGCAGCTTTAACAGGGGCAATCAGCCCCAGCATTTT. It yields the protein CASSFNRGNQPQHF.

The V call is TRBV7-9, the J call TRBJ1-1; D remains unclear. This CDR3 is 12 amino acids long. The V end lost 11 bases, the J end lost 0 bases, and 10 bases lay between the germline ends. The germline gives CDR1 SEHNR, CDR2 FQNEAQ (reference sequence). The DNA for the CDR3 is TGTGCCGTCCCGGACTTGAACACTGAAGCTTTCTTT. This gives the protein CAVPDLNTEAFF. Full variable domain (remainder filled in from reference TRBV7-9 and TRBJ1-1): DTGVSQNPRHKITKRGQNVTFRCDPISEHNRLYWYRQTLGQGPEFLTYFQNEAQLEKSRLLSDRFSAERPKGSFSTLEIQRTEQGDSAMYLCAVPDLNTEAFFGQGTRLTVV.

The gene calls are TRBV7-9 and TRBJ2-5, with 9 bases fitting TRBD1. Germline lookup yields CDR1 SEHNR and CDR2 FQNEAQ (reference sequence). V lost 5 bases and J lost 1; bases outside the gene matches: 8. The CDR3 has 16 residues. The CDR3 coding sequence is TGTGCCAGCAGCACAGGACAGGGGAGGATCCAAGAGACCCAGTACTTC. Protein sequence: CASSTGQGRIQETQYF.

The rearrangement links TRBV18 to TRBJ1-2; weak D call: TRBD1 (6 bases). The germline V and J ends were trimmed by 3 bases and 3 bases, with 8 bases remaining between them. This CDR3 spans 13 amino acids. CDR1 KGHSH and CDR2 LQKENI come from the germline V gene. The DNA for the CDR3 is TGTGCCAGCTCACCGGACAGTGACTATGGCTACACCTTC. Encoded protein: CASSPDSDYGYTF. Combining the CDR3 with reference TRBV18 and TRBJ1-2 gives the whole variable domain NAGVMQNPRHLVRRRGQEARLRCSPMKGHSHVYWYRQLPEEGLKFMVYLQKENIIDESGMPKERFSAEFPKEGPSILRIQQVVRGDSAAYFCASSPDSDYGYTFGSGTRLTVV.

The gene calls are TRBV5-8 and TRBJ2-3, with D perhaps matching TRBD1 (5 bases). The CDR3 runs 16 residues. V lost 0 bases, J lost 3 bases, and 14 bases lay in between. Germline V CDR1 and CDR2: SGHTS, YDEGEE. This CDR3 reads CASSLVAGYGTDTQYF. CDR3 nucleotides: TGTGCCAGCAGCTTGGTCGCAGGGTATGGGACAGATACGCAGTATTTT.

The rearrangement joins TRBV5-1 to TRBJ2-3, with 8 bases identical to TRBD2. Germline loops: CDR1 SGHRS, CDR2 YFSETQ. This CDR3 has 15 amino acids. J gave up 2 bases and V 5 bases, and 7 bases lay outside the gene matches. In DNA, the CDR3 is TGCGCCAGCAGGACTGGCGGGGGGTCCACAGATACGCAGTATTTT. Translating gives CASRTGGGSTDTQYF.

The chain uses TRBV4-1 and TRBJ2-2, with D maybe TRBD1 (6 bases). The CDR3 spans 15 residues. Between the trimmed V and J ends, which lost 3 bases and 0 bases, there was a span of 8 bases. Germline V CDR1 and CDR2: MGHRA, YSYEKL. The CDR3 DNA is TGCGCCAGCAGCCAGGACAGTGCGAACACCGGGGAGCTGTTTTTT. Its protein is CASSQDSANTGELFF.

This chain connects TRBV27 to TRBJ2-7; 7 nucleotides line up with TRBD1. The CDR3 runs 12 residues. Trimming cost V 3 bases and J 6 bases; bases outside gene matches: 2. Germline V CDR1 and CDR2: MNHEY, SMNVEV (reference sequence). The CDR3 sequence is CASSLNRGEQYF. The CDR3 nucleotides are TGTGCCAGCAGTTTGAACAGGGGCGAGCAGTACTTC.